This TCR beta chain was sequenced in a study of T cells in tumors after PD-1 blockade. In regard to this clone: The antigen remains unidentified.

The CDR3 extends over 15 amino acids. The ends lost 7 bases at V and 5 bases at J; junction bases unmatched: 8. Germline V CDR1 and CDR2: MNHEY, SMNVEV (reference sequence). Study results and limitations: Peripheral recruitment is suggested, as some novel exhausted tumor clones were in pre-treatment blood.

The assay was immunoSEQ multiplex PCR, and TCRdb's table has in-frame clones only and misses some. The sample consists of about 24,000 clones, 82% of them appearing once. The sequencing used PBMCs, collected after anti-PD-1 treatment. The chain has TRBV27 and TRBJ2-3; 11 bases are shared with TRBD2. This TCR was sampled from a human donor with basal cell carcinoma. CDR3 bases: TGTGCCAGCACCCTAACTAGCGGGGGAAAAGATACGCAGTATTTT. Translation gives CASTLTSGGKDTQYF.